This T cell receptor beta chain appears in the sequencing data of a study of monozygotic twins with inflammatory bowel disease. Generation of cDNA took place in eight separate reactions per sample. Through template switching, UMIs that included a 6-nucleotide sample barcode were added. TCRdb processed the 5' RACE reads again and assigns one entry to each CDR3 protein, with no DNA. The sample data list some 100,000 distinct CDR3 sequences. The CDR3 covers 15 residues. Per germline, CDR1 LNHDA and CDR2 SQIVND (reference sequence). As to this clonotype: The target antigen is unknown.

Overall study findings and caveats: Distinction of different T cell subtypes was not possible. Heterogeneous immunosuppressive treatment regimens may have introduced variability into patient repertoires.

This sequence originates from a human donor with ulcerative colitis or Crohn's disease, or a healthy co-twin of an affected twin (not recorded which). V gene TRBV19 combines with J gene TRBJ2-1; TCRdb returns TRBD2, unconfirmable since there is no DNA. Sequenced material: blood. The CDR3 is CASTSGGATYNEQFF. Filled out from reference TRBV19 and TRBJ2-1, the complete variable domain reads DGGITQSPKYLFRKEGQNVTLSCEQNLNHDAMYWYRQDPGQGLRLIYYSQIVNDFQKGDIAEGYSVSREKKESFPLTVTSAQKNPTAFYLCASTSGGATYNEQFFGPGTRLTVL.